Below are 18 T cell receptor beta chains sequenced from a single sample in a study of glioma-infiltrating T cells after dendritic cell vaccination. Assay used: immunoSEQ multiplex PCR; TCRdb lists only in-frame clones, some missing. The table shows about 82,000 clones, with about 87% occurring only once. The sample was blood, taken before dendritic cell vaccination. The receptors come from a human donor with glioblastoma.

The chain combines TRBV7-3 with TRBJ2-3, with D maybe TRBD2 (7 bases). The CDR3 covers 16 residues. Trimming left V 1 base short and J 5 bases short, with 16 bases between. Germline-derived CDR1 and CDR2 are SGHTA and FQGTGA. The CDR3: CASSLNGRGAGDTQYF. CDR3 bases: TGTGCCAGCAGCTTAAACGGACGGGGGGCCGGAGATACGCAGTATTTT. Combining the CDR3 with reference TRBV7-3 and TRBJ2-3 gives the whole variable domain GAGVSQTPSNKVTEKGKYVELRCDPISGHTALYWYRQSLGQGPEFLIYFQGTGAADDSGLPNDRFFAVRPEGSVSTLKIQRTERGDSAVYLCASSLNGRGAGDTQYFGPGTRLTVL.

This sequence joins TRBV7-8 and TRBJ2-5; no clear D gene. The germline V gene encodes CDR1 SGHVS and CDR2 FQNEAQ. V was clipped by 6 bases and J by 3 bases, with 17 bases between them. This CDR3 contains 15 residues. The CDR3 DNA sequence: TGTGCCAGCAGTCCTAGTCGGCTCAGAAAAGAGACCCAGTACTTC. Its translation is CASSPSRLRKETQYF. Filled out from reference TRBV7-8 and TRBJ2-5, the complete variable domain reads GAGVSQSPRYKVAKRGQDVALRCDPISGHVSLFWYQQALGQGPEFLTYFQNEAQLDKSGLPSDRFFAERPEGSVSTLKIQRTQQEDSAVYLCASSPSRLRKETQYFGPGTRLLVL.

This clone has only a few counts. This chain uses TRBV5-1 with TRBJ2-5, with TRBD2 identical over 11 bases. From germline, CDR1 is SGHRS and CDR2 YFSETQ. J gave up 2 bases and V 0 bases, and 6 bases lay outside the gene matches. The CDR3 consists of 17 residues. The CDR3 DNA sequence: TGCGCCAGCAGCTTGGCCCAGCTAGCGGGGGGTCAAGAGACCCAGTACTTC. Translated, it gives CASSLAQLAGGQETQYF.

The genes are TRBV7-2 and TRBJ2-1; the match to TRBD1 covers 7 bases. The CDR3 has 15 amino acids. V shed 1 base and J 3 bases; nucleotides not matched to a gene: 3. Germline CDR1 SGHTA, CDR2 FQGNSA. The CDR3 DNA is TGTGCCAGCAGCTTAGACAGGGGAGTCTACAATGAGCAGTTCTTC. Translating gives CASSLDRGVYNEQFF.

Here the CDR3 reads CASSNRGRGEAFF. The CDR3 DNA follows: TGTGCCAGCAGCAACAGGGGGCGCGGTGAAGCTTTCTTT. This rearrangement joins TRBV7-2 to TRBJ1-1, with 9 bases identical to TRBD1. Germline CDR1 reads SGHTA; CDR2 reads FQGNSA. V lost 5 bases to trimming and J lost 7 bases; unmatched junction nucleotides: 5. The CDR3 loop spans 13 amino acids.

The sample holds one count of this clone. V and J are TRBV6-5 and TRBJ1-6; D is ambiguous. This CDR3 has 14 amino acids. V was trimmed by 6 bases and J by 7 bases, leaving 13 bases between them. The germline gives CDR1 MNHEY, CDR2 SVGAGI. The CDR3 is CASRSLTGNSPLHF. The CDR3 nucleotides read TGTGCCAGCAGATCCCTCACGGGGAATTCACCCCTCCACTTT.

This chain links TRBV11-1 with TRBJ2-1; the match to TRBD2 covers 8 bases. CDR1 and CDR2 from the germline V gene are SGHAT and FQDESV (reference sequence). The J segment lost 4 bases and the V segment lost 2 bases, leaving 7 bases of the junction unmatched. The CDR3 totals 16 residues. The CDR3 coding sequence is TGTGCCAGCAGCTTATTCGGGACTAGAGATTACAATGAGCAGTTCTTC. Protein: CASSLFGTRDYNEQFF.

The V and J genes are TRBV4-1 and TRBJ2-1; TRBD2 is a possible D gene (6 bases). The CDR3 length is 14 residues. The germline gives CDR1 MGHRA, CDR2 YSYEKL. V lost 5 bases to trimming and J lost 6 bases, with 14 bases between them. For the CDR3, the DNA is TGCGCCAGCAGCACCCTACCGGGAGTCAATGAGCAGTTCTTC. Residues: CASSTLPGVNEQFF.

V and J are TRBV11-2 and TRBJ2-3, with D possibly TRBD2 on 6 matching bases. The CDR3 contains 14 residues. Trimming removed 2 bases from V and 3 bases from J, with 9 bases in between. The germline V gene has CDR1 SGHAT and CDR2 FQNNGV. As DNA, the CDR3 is TGTGCCAGCAGCTTATTTGGGACTACAGATACGCAGTATTTT. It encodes CASSLFGTTDTQYF. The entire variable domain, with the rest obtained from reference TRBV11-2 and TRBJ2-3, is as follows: EAGVAQSPRYKIIEKRQSVAFWCNPISGHATLYWYQQILGQGPKLLIQFQNNGVVDDSQLPKDRFSAERLKGVDSTLKIQPAKLEDSAVYLCASSLFGTTDTQYFGPGTRLTVL.

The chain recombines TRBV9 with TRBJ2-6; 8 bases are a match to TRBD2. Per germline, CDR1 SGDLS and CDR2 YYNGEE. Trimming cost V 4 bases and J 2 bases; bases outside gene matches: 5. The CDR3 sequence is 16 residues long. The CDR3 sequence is CASSRTGGPGANVLTF. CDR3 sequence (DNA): TGTGCCAGCAGCCGCACGGGGGGGCCTGGGGCCAACGTCCTGACTTTC.

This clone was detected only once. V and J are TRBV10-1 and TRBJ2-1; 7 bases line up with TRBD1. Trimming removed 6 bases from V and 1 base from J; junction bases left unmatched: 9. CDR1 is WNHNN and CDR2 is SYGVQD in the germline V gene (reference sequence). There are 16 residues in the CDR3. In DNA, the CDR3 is TGCGCCAGCAGCCGAAACCCGGGACAGTCCTACAATGAGCAGTTCTTC. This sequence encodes CASSRNPGQSYNEQFF.

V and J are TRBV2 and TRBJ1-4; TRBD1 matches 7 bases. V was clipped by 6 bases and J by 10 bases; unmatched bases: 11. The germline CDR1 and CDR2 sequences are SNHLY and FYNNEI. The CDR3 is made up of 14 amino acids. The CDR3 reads CASRANRGGGKLFF. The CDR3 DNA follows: TGTGCCAGCAGGGCCAACAGGGGTGGGGGAAAACTGTTTTTT.

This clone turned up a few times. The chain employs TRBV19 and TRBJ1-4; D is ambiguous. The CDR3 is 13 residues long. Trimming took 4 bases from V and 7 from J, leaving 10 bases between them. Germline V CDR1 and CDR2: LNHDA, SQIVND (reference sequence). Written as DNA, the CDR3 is TGTGCCAGTAGTACGGGAAGAGTTGAAAAACTGTTTTTT. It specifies CASSTGRVEKLFF.

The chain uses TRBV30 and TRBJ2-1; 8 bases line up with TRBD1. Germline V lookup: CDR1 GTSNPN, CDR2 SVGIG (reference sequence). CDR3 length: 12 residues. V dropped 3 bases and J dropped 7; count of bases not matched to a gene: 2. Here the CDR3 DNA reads TGTGCCTGGAGCTGGACAGGGAATGAGCAGTTCTTC. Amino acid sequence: CAWSWTGNEQFF.

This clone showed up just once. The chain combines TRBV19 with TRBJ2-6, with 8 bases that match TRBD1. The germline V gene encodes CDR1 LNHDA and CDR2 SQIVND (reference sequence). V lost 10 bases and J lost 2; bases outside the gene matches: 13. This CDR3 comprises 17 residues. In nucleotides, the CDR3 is TGTGCCACCGCAAGGGGCAGGGGGCAGGCTGGGGCCAACGTCCTGACTTTC. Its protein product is CATARGRGQAGANVLTF.

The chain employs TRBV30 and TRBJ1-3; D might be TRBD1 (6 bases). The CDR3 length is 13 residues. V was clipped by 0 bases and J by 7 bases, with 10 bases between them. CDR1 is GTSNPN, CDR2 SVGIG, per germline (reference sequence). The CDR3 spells CAWSVQGPNTIYF. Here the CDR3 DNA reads TGTGCCTGGAGTGTACAGGGCCCTAACACCATATATTTT.

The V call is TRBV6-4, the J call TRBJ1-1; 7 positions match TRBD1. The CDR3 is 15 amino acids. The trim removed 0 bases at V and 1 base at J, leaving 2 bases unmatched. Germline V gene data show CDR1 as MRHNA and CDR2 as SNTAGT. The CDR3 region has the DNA TGTGCCAGCAGTGACTCGAACAGGGGGAACACTGAAGCTTTCTTT. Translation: CASSDSNRGNTEAFF.

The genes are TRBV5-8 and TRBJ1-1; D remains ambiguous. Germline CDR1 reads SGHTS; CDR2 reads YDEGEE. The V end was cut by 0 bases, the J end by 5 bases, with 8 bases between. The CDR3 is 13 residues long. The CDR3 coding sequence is TGTGCCAGCAGCTTGGGTGGGAGGACTGAAGCTTTCTTT. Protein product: CASSLGGRTEAFF.